This TCR beta chain emerged from a study of blood T cell repertoires in COVID-19. Study at large: Samples of COVID-19 (acute and convalescent) were obtained from the United States, Italy and Spain.

Sequenced by immunoSEQ multiplex PCR; TCRdb stores in-frame clones only, minus some. The sample records about 200,000 clones, more than 65% being singletons. With V trimmed by 7 bases and J by 5 bases, 12 bases remained unmatched. CDR1 is PRHDT, CDR2 FYEKMQ, per germline (reference sequence). The CDR3 contains 15 residues. The gene calls are TRBV13 and TRBJ2-5; 8 nucleotides agree with TRBD1. The clonotype was recovered from a woman older than 75 with acute or convalescent COVID-19. Material: peripheral blood. CDR3 residues: CASKSGQGLWETQYF. The CDR3 nucleotides read TGTGCCAGCAAGTCCGGACAGGGTTTATGGGAGACCCAGTACTTC.